The clone carrying this T cell receptor beta chain was detected many times. Its antigen remains unknown. The sample comes from a study of identical twins. General observations from the study: Memory repertoires lacked the insertion deficit that abundant cord blood beta clonotypes showed.

Template switching introduced a universal primer site, and the cDNA bore unique molecular identifiers. Using its own MiXCR run on the 5' RACE reads, TCRdb lists one record per CDR3 protein. Found here are around 550,000 distinct CDR3 sequences, roughly 15% of them singletons; the top ten hold roughly 0.42%. All donors were healthy, and all were Caucasian. Trimming left V 6 bases short and J 0 bases short, with 9 bases between. This CDR3 is built from 14 residues. Separately, the same data were catalogued under a study of yellow fever vaccine responses in identical twins.

This receptor was obtained from a woman in her late teens or twenties in good health. V gene TRBV12-3 or TRBV12-4 combines with J gene TRBJ2-1, with D uncertain. The sample comprised CD4+ T cells sorted from blood. The CDR3 DNA reads TGTGCCAGCAGCCCTCGTAGCTCCTACAATGAGCAGTTCTTC. Amino acid sequence: CASSPRSSYNEQFF.